These 26 T cell receptor beta chains were all obtained from the same sample, sequenced in a study of cytomegalovirus exposure and HLA in healthy donors. Primers for the PCR totalled 60 Vbeta and 13 Jbeta. The table came from immunoSEQ multiplex PCR; TCRdb's copy has only in-frame clones and leaves some out. The sample holds 100,000 to 150,000 clones, 78% seen once. The sequencing sample was made of PBMCs. All receptors derive from a man aged 35 to 55 in good health and CMV-seronegative.

The V call is TRBV9, the J call TRBJ1-6; TRBD1 aligns across 10 bases. The V gene's germline CDR1 is SGDLS and CDR2 YYNGEE. The CDR3 has 14 amino acids. The V gene end was trimmed by 3 bases and the J gene end by 10 bases; junction bases not matched to a gene: 4. In DNA, the CDR3 is TGTGCCAGCAGCGCCGACAGGGGGCGATCACCCCTCCACTTT. Amino acids: CASSADRGRSPLHF.

The chain joins TRBV9 to TRBJ2-7; 8 positions match TRBD1. The germline V gene has CDR1 SGDLS and CDR2 YYNGEE. CDR3 size: 16 residues. V lost 3 bases and J lost 3; bases outside the gene matches: 11. DNA for the CDR3: TGTGCCAGCAGCGAGGGAGCCGGGACAGGACTCTACGAGCAGTACTTC. It is translated as CASSEGAGTGLYEQYF.

Details on this clone: One end of the junction is discordant with germline, which a read error may explain. This chain joins TRBV28 and TRBJ2-4; 7 nucleotides line up with TRBD1. Germline CDR1 and CDR2: MDHEN and SYDVKM. The length of the CDR3 is 15 residues. The DNA of the CDR3 is TGTGCCAGCAGTTTAAGAACAGGGGCCAAAAACAGTCAGTACTTC. This encodes CASSLRTGAKNSQYF. The full variable domain, its missing parts supplied by reference TRBV28 and TRBJ2-4, is DVKVTQSSRYLVKRTGEKVFLECVQDMDHENMFWYRQDPGLGLRLIYFSYDVKMKEKGDIPEGYSVSREKKERFSLILESASTNQTSMYLCASSLRTGAKNSQYFGAGTRLSVL.

The V and J genes are TRBV5-6 and TRBJ2-1; TRBD1 matches 9 bases. Losses at the gene ends were 4 bases for V and 7 bases for J; bases not matched to a gene: 9. Germline V gene lookup returns CDR1 SGHDT and CDR2 YYEEEE. This CDR3 has 15 residues. CDR3 in DNA: TGTGCCAGCAGCGGCGGGACAGGGCTTGGGAATGAGCAGTTCTTC. This encodes CASSGGTGLGNEQFF.

V gene TRBV28 combines with J gene TRBJ2-2; tentatively, D is TRBD1 (5 bases). V was cut by 2 bases and J by 0 bases, with 13 bases left in between. This CDR3 is built from 17 residues. Germline values: CDR1 MDHEN, CDR2 SYDVKM. The CDR3 DNA reads TGTGCCAGCAGTTTAAGGTTCGGCAGGGCGAACACCGGGGAGCTGTTTTTT. The encoded protein is CASSLRFGRANTGELFF.

The chain is built from TRBV18 and TRBJ2-5, with D possibly matching TRBD1 (5 bases). The V gene lost 3 bases and the J gene lost 1 base, with 12 bases spanning the gap. Germline V gene sequence: CDR1 KGHSH, CDR2 LQKENI. The CDR3 has 15 residues. The CDR3 nucleotides are TGTGCCAGCTCACCGCCAGGGATGGGCCAAGAGACCCAGTACTTC. This sequence encodes CASSPPGMGQETQYF.

The gene calls are TRBV9 and TRBJ2-3; D is unresolved. V was trimmed by 0 bases and J by 6 bases, leaving 5 bases between them. The germline V gene encodes CDR1 SGDLS and CDR2 YYNGEE. The CDR3 extends over 12 amino acids. The CDR3 bases are TGTGCCAGCAGCGTAGTTGAGGATACGCAGTATTTT. Protein sequence: CASSVVEDTQYF.

The rearrangement joins TRBV7-8 to TRBJ2-2, with 10 nucleotides matching TRBD1. The germline V gene has CDR1 SGHVS and CDR2 FQNEAQ. This CDR3 region has 17 residues. V lost 5 bases to trimming and J lost 4 bases; unmatched junction nucleotides: 10. CDR3 DNA sequence: TGTGCCAGCAGCCAAACCGGGACAGGGGCGGCCACCGGGGAGCTGTTTTTT. Translated: CASSQTGTGAATGELFF.

This sequence joins TRBV4-2 and TRBJ1-6; D unclear. The V and J ends lost 6 bases and 0 bases respectively, with 3 bases between them. The V gene's germline CDR1 is LGHNA and CDR2 YNFKEQ. There are 13 residues in the CDR3. The CDR3 reads CASSSSYNSPLHF. CDR3 bases: TGTGCCAGCAGTAGCTCCTATAATTCACCCCTCCACTTT.

V gene TRBV6-5 combines with J gene TRBJ1-2, with unresolved D. This CDR3 has 15 residues. V was cut by 7 bases and J by 6 bases, with 21 bases left in between. Germline CDR1 and CDR2: MNHEY and SVGAGI. DNA for the CDR3: TGTGCCAGCAAAGTTTCGAACGCGATAATGAATGGCTACACCTTC. Protein product: CASKVSNAIMNGYTF.

CDR3 sequence: CASTERRDRADYGYTF. In DNA, the CDR3 is TGTGCCAGCACCGAGAGGAGGGATCGAGCGGACTATGGCTACACCTTC. The chain links TRBV28 to TRBJ1-2, with D unresolved. This CDR3 is built from 16 residues. In germline, CDR1 is MDHEN, CDR2 SYDVKM. V lost 7 bases, J lost 3 bases, and 21 bases lay in between.

The chain joins TRBV18 to TRBJ1-2; no clear D. Germline V gene lookup returns CDR1 KGHSH and CDR2 LQKENI. The germline V and J ends were trimmed by 6 bases and 0 bases, with 17 bases remaining between them. The CDR3 contains 16 residues. The CDR3 nucleotides are TGTGCCAGCTCGTTGACCGCACAGTCATCTAACTATGGCTACACCTTC. Translating it yields CASSLTAQSSNYGYTF.

This clone appeared a single time. This rearrangement joins TRBV29-1 to TRBJ2-5; 8 positions match TRBD1. J was trimmed by 1 base and V by 6 bases; bases with no gene match: 7. Germline loops: CDR1 SQVTM, CDR2 ANQGSEA. The CDR3 is 14 residues long. CDR3 protein: CSVERDRPQETQYF. DNA for the CDR3: TGCAGCGTGGAGAGGGACAGGCCCCAAGAGACCCAGTACTTC.

The chain uses TRBV30 and TRBJ1-1; D is ambiguous. Germline V gene lookup returns CDR1 GTSNPN and CDR2 SVGIG (reference sequence). The V gene lost 0 bases and the J gene lost 3 bases, with 8 bases spanning the gap. The CDR3 has 13 residues. The CDR3: CAWSVESYTEAFF. In DNA, the CDR3 is TGTGCCTGGAGTGTAGAGTCTTACACTGAAGCTTTCTTT.

The chain recombines TRBV2 with TRBJ2-5, with 9 nucleotides matching TRBD1. The J call could be wrong; TRBJ2-7 is a better fit for the DNA end. CDR3 length: 15 residues. Germline CDR1 and CDR2: SNHLY and FYNNEI. The CDR3 DNA follows: TGTGCCAGCAGCCCAACGGGACAGGGAACCTACGAGCAGTACTTC. It translates to CASSPTGQGTYEQYF.

This clone is a singleton in its sample. This chain joins TRBV7-9 and TRBJ1-1; tentatively, D is TRBD1 (6 bases). The CDR3 contains 12 residues. Trimming took off 5 bases at V and 10 bases at J, with 14 bases between the two ends. The germline V gene has CDR1 SEHNR and CDR2 FQNEAQ (reference sequence). The CDR3 sequence: CASSQDSSLAFF. CDR3 sequence (DNA): TGTGCCAGCAGCCAGGACAGTAGCTTAGCTTTCTTT.

V is TRBV5-5 and J is TRBJ1-1; unclear D gene. CDR1 SGHKS and CDR2 YYEKEE come from the germline V gene (reference sequence). Trimming cost V 1 base and J 4 bases, with 8 bases left between them. The CDR3 spans 13 residues. CDR3 nucleotide sequence: TGTGCCAGCAGCTTGTCCCCGGTCACTGAAGCTTTCTTT. It translates to CASSLSPVTEAFF.

In nucleotides, the CDR3 is TGCGCCAGCAGCTTGAGACAGGGTGGCACAGATACGCAGTATTTT. Its protein product is CASSLRQGGTDTQYF. The chain carries TRBV5-1 and TRBJ2-3; 7 bases match TRBD1. This CDR3 has 15 amino acids. V lost 1 base to trimming and J lost 1 base; unmatched junction nucleotides: 3. The germline V gene has CDR1 SGHRS and CDR2 YFSETQ. Filled out from reference TRBV5-1 and TRBJ2-3, the complete variable domain reads KAGVTQTPRYLIKTRGQQVTLSCSPISGHRSVSWYQQTPGQGLQFLFEYFSETQRNKGNFPGRFSGRQFSNSRSEMNVSTLELGDSALYLCASSLRQGGTDTQYFGPGTRLTVL.

J is TRBJ1-1 and V is TRBV5-1; D is perhaps TRBD1 (5 bases). This CDR3 region has 15 residues. V lost 4 bases to trimming and J lost 5 bases, with 18 bases between them. Germline-derived CDR1 and CDR2 are SGHRS and YFSETQ. In DNA form, the CDR3 reads TGCGCCAGCAGCAGATCCGGACCTAAGGGGACTGAAGCTTTCTTT. Translation: CASSRSGPKGTEAFF.

The chain combines TRBV7-2 with TRBJ2-7; D may be TRBD2 (5 bases). This CDR3 is built from 13 residues. Germline V lookup: CDR1 SGHTA, CDR2 FQGNSA. Trimming removed 4 bases at V and 6 bases at J, with 13 bases between. Here the CDR3 DNA reads TGTGCCAGCAGCTCTCCCGCCGGGGTCGAGCAGTACTTC. This encodes CASSSPAGVEQYF.

The genes are TRBV7-2 and TRBJ1-6, with D perhaps matching TRBD1 (6 bases). The V end lost 1 base, the J end lost 11 bases, and 12 bases lay between the germline ends. CDR1 is SGHTA, CDR2 FQGNSA, per germline. The CDR3 contains 14 residues. The CDR3 protein is CASSLEPAGAPLHF. CDR3 sequence (DNA): TGTGCCAGCAGCTTAGAACCTGCAGGGGCACCCCTCCACTTT.

The J gene is TRBJ2-4, the V gene TRBV7-2; possibly TRBD2 for D (6 bases). Between the trimmed V and J ends, which lost 7 bases and 1 base, there was a span of 23 bases. This CDR3 spans 18 amino acids. CDR1 is SGHTA, CDR2 FQGNSA, per germline. The CDR3 region is CASTQFGTLSRAKNIQYF. The CDR3 DNA reads as TGTGCCAGCACTCAATTCGGGACTTTGTCTCGGGCCAAAAACATTCAGTACTTC.

This chain joins TRBV7-9 and TRBJ1-1; possible D gene TRBD1, 6 bases. Germline CDR1 SEHNR, CDR2 FQNEAQ (reference sequence). Trimming took off 4 bases at V and 9 bases at J, with 21 bases between the two ends. CDR3 length: 15 amino acids. The CDR3: CASSSNNRDTIKAFF. The CDR3 bases are TGTGCCAGCAGCTCCAATAACCGGGACACTATTAAAGCTTTCTTT.

The chain recombines TRBV27 with TRBJ2-2; TRBD1 is a possible D gene (5 bases). Germline V gene lookup returns CDR1 MNHEY and CDR2 SMNVEV (reference sequence). There are 17 residues in the CDR3. V was cut by 3 bases and J by 5 bases, with 19 bases left in between. The DNA of the CDR3 is TGTGCCAGCAGTTTCCGCTTCCGGACATCCGCGACCGGGGAGCTGTTTTTT. This translates into CASSFRFRTSATGELFF.

The rearrangement joins TRBV28 to TRBJ2-2; no firm D call. The CDR3 is made up of 12 amino acids. The V end lost 3 bases, the J end lost 6 bases, and 5 bases lay between the germline ends. Germline lookup yields CDR1 MDHEN and CDR2 SYDVKM. CDR3 amino acids: CASSLSPGELFF. The CDR3, as DNA: TGTGCCAGCAGTTTGAGTCCCGGGGAGCTGTTTTTT.

This clone has more than one count but fewer than ten. This chain connects TRBV7-2 to TRBJ2-5; 7 nucleotides match TRBD1. With V trimmed by 6 bases and J by 0 bases, 4 bases remained unmatched. Germline lookup yields CDR1 SGHTA and CDR2 FQGNSA. The CDR3 has 14 amino acids. This CDR3 reads CASSKQGYQETQYF. CDR3 sequence (DNA): TGTGCCAGCAGTAAACAGGGGTACCAAGAGACCCAGTACTTC.